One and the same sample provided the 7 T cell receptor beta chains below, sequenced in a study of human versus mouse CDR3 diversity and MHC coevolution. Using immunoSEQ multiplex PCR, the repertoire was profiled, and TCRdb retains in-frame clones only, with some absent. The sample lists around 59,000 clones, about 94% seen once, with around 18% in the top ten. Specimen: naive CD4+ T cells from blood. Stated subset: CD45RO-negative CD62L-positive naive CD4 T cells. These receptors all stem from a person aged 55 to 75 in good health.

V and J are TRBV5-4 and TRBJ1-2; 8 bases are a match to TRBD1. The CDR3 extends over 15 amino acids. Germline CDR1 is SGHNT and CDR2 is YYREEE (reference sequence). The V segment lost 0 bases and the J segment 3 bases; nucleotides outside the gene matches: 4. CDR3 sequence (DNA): TGTGCCAGCAGCTTGGATCCGGGACAGGACTATGGCTACACCTTC. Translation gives CASSLDPGQDYGYTF. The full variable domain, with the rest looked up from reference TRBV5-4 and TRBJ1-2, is ETGVTQSPTHLIKTRGQQVTLRCSSQSGHNTVSWYQQALGQGPQFIFQYYREEENGRGNFPPRFSGLQFPNYSSELNVNALELDDSALYLCASSLDPGQDYGYTFGSGTRLTVV.

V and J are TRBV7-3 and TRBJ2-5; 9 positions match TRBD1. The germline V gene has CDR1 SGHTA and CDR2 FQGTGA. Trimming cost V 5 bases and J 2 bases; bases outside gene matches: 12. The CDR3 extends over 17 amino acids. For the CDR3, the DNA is TGTGCCAGCAGCCCACTTCCGGGACAGGGTTCGCAAGAGACCCAGTACTTC. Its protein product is CASSPLPGQGSQETQYF.

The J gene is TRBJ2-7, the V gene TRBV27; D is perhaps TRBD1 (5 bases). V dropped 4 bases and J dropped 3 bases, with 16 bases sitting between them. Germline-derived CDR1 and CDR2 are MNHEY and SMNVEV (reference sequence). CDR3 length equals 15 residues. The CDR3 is CASSSPVGRDYEQYF. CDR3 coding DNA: TGTGCCAGCAGTTCCCCAGTTGGCAGGGACTACGAGCAGTACTTC.

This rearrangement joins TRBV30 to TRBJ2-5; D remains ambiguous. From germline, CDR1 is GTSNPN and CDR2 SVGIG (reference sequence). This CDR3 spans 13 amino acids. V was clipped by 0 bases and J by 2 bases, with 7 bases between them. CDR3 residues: CAWSVSLQETQYF. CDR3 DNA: TGTGCCTGGAGTGTATCCTTACAAGAGACCCAGTACTTC. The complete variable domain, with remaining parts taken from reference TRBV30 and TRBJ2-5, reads SQTIHQWPATLVQPVGSPLSLECTVEGTSNPNLYWYRQAAGRGLQLLFYSVGIGQISSEVPQNLSASRPQDRQFILSSKKLLLSDSGFYLCAWSVSLQETQYFGPGTRLLVL.

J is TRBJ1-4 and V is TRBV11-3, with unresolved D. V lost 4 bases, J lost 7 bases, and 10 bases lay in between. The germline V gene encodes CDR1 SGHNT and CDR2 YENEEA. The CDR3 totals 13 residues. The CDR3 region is CASSSQEGEKLFF. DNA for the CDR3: TGTGCCAGCAGCTCACAAGAGGGTGAAAAACTGTTTTTT.

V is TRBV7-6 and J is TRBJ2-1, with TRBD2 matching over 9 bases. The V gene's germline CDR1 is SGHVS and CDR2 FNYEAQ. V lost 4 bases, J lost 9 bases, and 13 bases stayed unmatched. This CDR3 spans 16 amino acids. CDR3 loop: CASSSQAGGAASEQFF. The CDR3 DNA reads TGTGCCAGCAGCTCGCAAGCGGGAGGTGCGGCCAGTGAGCAGTTCTTC.

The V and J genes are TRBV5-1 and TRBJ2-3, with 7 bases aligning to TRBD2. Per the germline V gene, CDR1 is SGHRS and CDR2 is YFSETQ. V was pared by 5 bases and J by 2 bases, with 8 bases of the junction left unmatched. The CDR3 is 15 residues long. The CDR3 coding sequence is TGCGCCAGCAGTCCGTTCGGGACTATCACAGATACGCAGTATTTT. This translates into CASSPFGTITDTQYF.